The source of this T cell receptor (beta chain) is a study of blood T cell repertoires in COVID-19. Across the whole study: Collection of acute and convalescent COVID-19 samples took place in the United States, Italy and Spain. From T cells, B-cell-depleted T cells, or PBMCs came the material, which was cDNA or gDNA.

Under the authors' procedure: The assay estimated nucleated cells by amplifying reference gene primers. Sequencing was performed with immunoSEQ multiplex PCR; in TCRdb, only in-frame clones are kept and a portion is missing. D and trimming were read from the DNA, whereas the V and J calls and clone size are those reported in that table. The repertoire holds about 91,000 clones, with 75% to 85% as singletons. Specimen: peripheral blood. The receptor comes from an elderly woman with acute or convalescent COVID-19.

The CDR3 DNA reads as TGTGCCAGTAGTCCGACAGGGGAAAATCAGCCCCAGCATTTT. Its translation: CASSPTGENQPQHF. The chain is built from TRBV19 and TRBJ1-5; 8 nucleotides line up with TRBD1. Unmatched junction bases numbered 4, after V lost 5 bases and J lost 4 bases. The CDR3 covers 14 residues. Germline V CDR1 and CDR2: LNHDA, SQIVND (reference sequence).